The 15 T cell receptor beta chains in this list originate from one sample, sequenced in a study of cytomegalovirus exposure and HLA in healthy donors. Sequencing was performed with immunoSEQ multiplex PCR; in TCRdb, only in-frame clones are kept and a portion is missing. Among about 120,000 clones, 88% were seen once, and the ten largest hold approximately 1.8%. Material for sequencing was PBMCs. Source of these receptors: a man aged 18 to 29 in good health and CMV-seronegative.

The rearrangement joins TRBV5-6 to TRBJ2-7; 7 positions agree with TRBD1. Germline V CDR1 and CDR2: SGHDT, YYEEEE. CDR3 length: 15 residues. V was clipped by 3 bases and J by 0 bases; unmatched bases: 6. Written as DNA, the CDR3 is TGTGCCAGCAGCTACATGGACAGGAGCTCCTACGAGCAGTACTTC. Residues: CASSYMDRSSYEQYF.

This clone was seen only a few times. The CDR3 reads CASSDGGAGYEKLFF. In DNA form, the CDR3 reads TGTGCCAGCAGTGATGGGGGGGCAGGATATGAAAAACTGTTTTTT. The chain combines TRBV25-1 with TRBJ1-4; D might be TRBD1 (6 bases). CDR1 is MGHDK, CDR2 SYGVNS, per germline. Trimming removed 3 bases at V and 6 bases at J, with 14 bases between. The CDR3 has 15 residues.

The J gene is TRBJ2-1, the V gene TRBV6-5; no definite D call. From germline, CDR1 is MNHEY and CDR2 SVGAGI. The V end lost 2 bases, the J end lost 4 bases, and 12 bases lay between the germline ends. The CDR3 consists of 15 residues. This chain's CDR3 is CASSYDVGDYNEQFF. The CDR3 nucleotides are TGTGCCAGCAGTTACGACGTTGGAGATTACAATGAGCAGTTCTTC.

This clone showed up just a few times. The chain uses TRBV14 and TRBJ2-7; possible D gene TRBD1, 6 bases. The CDR3 is 16 residues long. Trimming shortened V by 4 bases and J by 0 bases, and 16 bases separated the two germline ends. Germline V CDR1 and CDR2: SGHDN, FVKESK. CDR3 DNA: TGTGCCAGCAGCCGGTACACAGGGACCAGCTCCTACGAGCAGTACTTC. Residues: CASSRYTGTSSYEQYF.

The chain joins TRBV5-1 to TRBJ2-7; 7 positions match TRBD1. Germline V gives CDR1 SGHRS, CDR2 YFSETQ. The CDR3 sequence is 16 residues long. V was clipped by 4 bases and J by 1 base; unmatched bases: 11. This CDR3 reads CASSGRGRQGSYEQYF. CDR3 DNA: TGCGCCAGCAGCGGCCGTGGGCGACAGGGTTCCTACGAGCAGTACTTC.

The V gene is TRBV6-1, the J gene TRBJ2-6; D might be TRBD1 (5 bases). Trimming left V 4 bases short and J 2 bases short, with 12 bases between. Germline assignment: CDR1 MNHNS and CDR2 SASEGT. The CDR3 sequence is 16 residues long. The CDR3 DNA reads as TGTGCCAGCAGTGTCCCCCGACAGACTGGGGCCAACGTCCTGACTTTC. This gives the protein CASSVPRQTGANVLTF.

J is TRBJ2-3 and V is TRBV7-2; 8 bases map to TRBD1. Germline CDR1 is SGHTA and CDR2 is FQGNSA. The CDR3 consists of 17 residues. After removal of 5 bases from V and 4 bases from J, the junction contained 14 bases not matched to a gene. DNA for the CDR3: TGTGCCAGCAGCGCACCAGGACAGGGAAGTTCGGCAGATACGCAGTATTTT. Its protein product is CASSAPGQGSSADTQYF.

V and J are TRBV11-2 and TRBJ2-7; D is possibly TRBD2 (5 bases). Deletions cut 5 bases from V and 3 bases from J, with 29 bases between. This CDR3 is built from 19 residues. CDR1 SGHAT and CDR2 FQNNGV come from the germline V gene. DNA for the CDR3: TGTGCCAGCAGCCCCCGAGCATGGAGGAACCCTTTTTCTAACTACGAGCAGTACTTC. It is translated as CASSPRAWRNPFSNYEQYF.

This rearrangement joins TRBV7-2 to TRBJ1-2; 7 nucleotides match TRBD1. This CDR3 has 15 residues. J lost 4 bases, V lost 4 bases, and 9 bases had no gene match. Germline V gene data show CDR1 as SGHTA and CDR2 as FQGNSA. CDR3 sequence: CASSSTDRFPYGYTF. For the CDR3, the DNA is TGTGCCAGCAGCTCGACGGACAGGTTCCCCTATGGCTACACCTTC.

The chain uses TRBV5-5 and TRBJ1-4; 8 nucleotides line up with TRBD1. Trimming at V came to 0 bases and at J to 7 bases, leaving 8 bases not matched to a gene. This CDR3 contains 16 residues. The V gene's germline CDR1 is SGHKS and CDR2 YYEKEE (reference sequence). CDR3 in amino acids: CASSLVRGLLSEKLFF. DNA of the CDR3: TGTGCCAGCAGCTTGGTCAGGGGGCTCTTGAGTGAAAAACTGTTTTTT.

The genes are TRBV10-1 and TRBJ1-1; tentatively, D is TRBD1 (5 bases). This CDR3 region has 16 residues. Trimming took off 0 bases at V and 0 bases at J, with 11 bases between the two ends. CDR1 and CDR2 (germline): WNHNN, SYGVQD (reference sequence). CDR3: CASSESRGGLNTEAFF. The CDR3, as DNA: TGCGCCAGCAGTGAGTCAAGGGGAGGGCTGAACACTGAAGCTTTCTTT.

The chain links TRBV7-2 to TRBJ1-5, with D unclear. The CDR3 covers 13 residues. V was pared by 2 bases and J by 6 bases, with 8 bases between. The germline CDR1 and CDR2 sequences are SGHTA and FQGNSA. The CDR3 protein is CASSLLGGQPQHF. CDR3 DNA: TGTGCCAGCAGCTTACTCGGAGGTCAGCCCCAGCATTTT.

This chain links TRBV28 with TRBJ1-5; D remains unclear. The CDR3 runs 14 residues. Trimming cost V 7 bases and J 4 bases, with 14 bases left between them. Germline V gene sequence: CDR1 MDHEN, CDR2 SYDVKM. CDR3 sequence reads: CASTRAGGNQPQHF. DNA of the CDR3: TGTGCCAGCACCCGGGCAGGAGGGAATCAGCCCCAGCATTTT.

This clone was counted a few times. The J gene is TRBJ2-1, the V gene TRBV27; TRBD2 aligns across 10 bases. Unmatched junction bases numbered 17, after V lost 3 bases and J lost 6 bases. Germline V CDR1 and CDR2: MNHEY, SMNVEV (reference sequence). This CDR3 spans 19 amino acids. CDR3 bases: TGTGCCAGCAGTTTTGCCGGGCTAGCGGGAGATATCCTCGCCAATGAGCAGTTCTTC. Translated: CASSFAGLAGDILANEQFF.

V and J are TRBV30 and TRBJ1-1; 10 nucleotides line up with TRBD1. Germline V CDR1 and CDR2: GTSNPN, SVGIG (reference sequence). This CDR3 has 15 amino acids. J was trimmed by 5 bases and V by 8 bases; bases with no gene match: 14. The CDR3 DNA reads TGTGCCCTGTCAAAGGGGACAGGGGCGGGTACTGAAGCTTTCTTT. Its translation is CALSKGTGAGTEAFF.